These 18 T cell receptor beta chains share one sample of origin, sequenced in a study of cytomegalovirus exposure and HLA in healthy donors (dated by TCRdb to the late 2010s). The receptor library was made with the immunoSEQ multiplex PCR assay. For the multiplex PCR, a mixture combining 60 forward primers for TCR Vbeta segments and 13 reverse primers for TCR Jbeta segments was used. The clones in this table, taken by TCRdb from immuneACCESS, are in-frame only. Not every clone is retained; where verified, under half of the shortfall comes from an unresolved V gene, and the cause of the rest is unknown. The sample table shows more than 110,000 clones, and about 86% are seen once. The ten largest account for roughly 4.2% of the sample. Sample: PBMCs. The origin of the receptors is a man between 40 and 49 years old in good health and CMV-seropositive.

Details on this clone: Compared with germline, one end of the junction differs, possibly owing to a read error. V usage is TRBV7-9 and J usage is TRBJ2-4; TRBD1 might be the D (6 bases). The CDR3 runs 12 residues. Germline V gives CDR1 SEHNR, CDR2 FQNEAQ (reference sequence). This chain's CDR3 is CSSSLYGQGKYF. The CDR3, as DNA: TGTTCCAGCAGCTTATACGGTCAGGGGAAGTACTTC.

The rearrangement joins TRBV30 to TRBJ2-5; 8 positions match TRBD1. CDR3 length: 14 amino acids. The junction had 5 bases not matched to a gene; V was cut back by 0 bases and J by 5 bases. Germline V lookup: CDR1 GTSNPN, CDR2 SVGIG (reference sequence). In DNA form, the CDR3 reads TGTGCCTGGAGTGTATCAGGGGGCGGGGAGACCCAGTACTTC. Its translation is CAWSVSGGGETQYF.

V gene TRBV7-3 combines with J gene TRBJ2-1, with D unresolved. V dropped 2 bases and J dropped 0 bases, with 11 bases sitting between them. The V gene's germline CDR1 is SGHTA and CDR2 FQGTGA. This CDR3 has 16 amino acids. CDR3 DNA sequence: TGTGCCAGCAGCTTAGAGGCCGAAAGCTCCTACAATGAGCAGTTCTTC. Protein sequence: CASSLEAESSYNEQFF. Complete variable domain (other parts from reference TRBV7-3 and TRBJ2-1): GAGVSQTPSNKVTEKGKYVELRCDPISGHTALYWYRQSLGQGPEFLIYFQGTGAADDSGLPNDRFFAVRPEGSVSTLKIQRTERGDSAVYLCASSLEAESSYNEQFFGPGTRLTVL.

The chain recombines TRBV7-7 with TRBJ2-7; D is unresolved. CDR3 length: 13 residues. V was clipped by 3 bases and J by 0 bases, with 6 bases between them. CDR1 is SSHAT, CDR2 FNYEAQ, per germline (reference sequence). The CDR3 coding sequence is TGTGCCAGCAGCTTGTCCGTCTCCTACGAGCAGTACTTC. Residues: CASSLSVSYEQYF.

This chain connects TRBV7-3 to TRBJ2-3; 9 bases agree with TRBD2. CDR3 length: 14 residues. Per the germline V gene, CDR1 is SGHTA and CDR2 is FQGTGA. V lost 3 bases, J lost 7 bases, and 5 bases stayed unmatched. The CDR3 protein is CASSFSGGSNTQYF. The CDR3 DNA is TGTGCCAGCAGCTTCAGCGGGGGGTCAAATACGCAGTATTTT.

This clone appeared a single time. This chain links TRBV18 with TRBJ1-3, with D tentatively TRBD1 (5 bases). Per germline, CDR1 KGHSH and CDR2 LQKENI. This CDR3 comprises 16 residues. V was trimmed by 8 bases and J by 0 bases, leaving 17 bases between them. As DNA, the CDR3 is TGTGCCAGCCTTTGGTCAGGACAAAGCTCTGGAAACACCATATATTTT. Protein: CASLWSGQSSGNTIYF. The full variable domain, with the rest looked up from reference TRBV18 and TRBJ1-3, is NAGVMQNPRHLVRRRGQEARLRCSPMKGHSHVYWYRQLPEEGLKFMVYLQKENIIDESGMPKERFSAEFPKEGPSILRIQQVVRGDSAAYFCASLWSGQSSGNTIYFGEGSWLTVV.

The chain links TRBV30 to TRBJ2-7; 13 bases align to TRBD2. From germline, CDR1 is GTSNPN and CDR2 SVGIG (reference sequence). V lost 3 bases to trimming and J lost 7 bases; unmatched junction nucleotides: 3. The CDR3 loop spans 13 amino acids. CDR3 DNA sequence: TGTGCCTGGAGACTAGCGGGAGGGGCGGAGCAGTACTTC. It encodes CAWRLAGGAEQYF.

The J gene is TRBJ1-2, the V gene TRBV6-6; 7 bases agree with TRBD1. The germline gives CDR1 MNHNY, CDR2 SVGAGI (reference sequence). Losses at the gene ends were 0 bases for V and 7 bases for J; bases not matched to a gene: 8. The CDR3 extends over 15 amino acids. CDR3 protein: CASSYSGQATSGYTF. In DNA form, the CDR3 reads TGTGCCAGCAGTTACTCTGGACAGGCGACTTCTGGCTACACCTTC.

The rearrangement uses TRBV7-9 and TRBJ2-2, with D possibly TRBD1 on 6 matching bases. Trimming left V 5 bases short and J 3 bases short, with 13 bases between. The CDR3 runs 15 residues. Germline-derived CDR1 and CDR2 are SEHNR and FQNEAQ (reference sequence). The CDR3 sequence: CASSLRRGDTGELFF. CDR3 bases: TGTGCCAGCAGCCTCCGCAGGGGAGACACCGGGGAGCTGTTTTTT.

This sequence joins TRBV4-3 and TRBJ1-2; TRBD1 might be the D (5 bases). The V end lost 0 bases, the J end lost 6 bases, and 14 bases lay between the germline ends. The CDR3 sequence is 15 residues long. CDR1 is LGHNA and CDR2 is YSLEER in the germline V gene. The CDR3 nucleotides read TGCGCCAGCAGCCAAGAAAAGGCAGGGATTCATGGCTACACCTTC. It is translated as CASSQEKAGIHGYTF.

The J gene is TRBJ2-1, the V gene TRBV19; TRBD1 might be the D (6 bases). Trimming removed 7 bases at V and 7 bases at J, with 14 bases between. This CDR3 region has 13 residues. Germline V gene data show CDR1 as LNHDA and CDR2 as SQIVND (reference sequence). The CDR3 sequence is CASTPWGRNEQFF. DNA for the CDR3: TGTGCCAGTACCCCCTGGGGGCGGAATGAGCAGTTCTTC.

This CDR3 reads CASSQDRYSPLHF. The CDR3 coding sequence is TGCGCCAGCAGCCAAGACCGGTATTCACCCCTCCACTTT. This chain connects TRBV4-3 to TRBJ1-6, with D unclear. Trimming removed 0 bases at V and 8 bases at J, with 5 bases between. Germline V gene sequence: CDR1 LGHNA, CDR2 YSLEER. The CDR3 spans 13 residues.

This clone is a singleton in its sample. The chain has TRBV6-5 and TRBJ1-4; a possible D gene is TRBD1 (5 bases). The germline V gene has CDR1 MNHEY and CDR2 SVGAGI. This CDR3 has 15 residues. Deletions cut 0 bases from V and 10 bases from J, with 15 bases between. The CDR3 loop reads CASSYSGVRGGKLFF. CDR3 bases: TGTGCCAGCAGTTACTCTGGGGTGCGGGGGGGAAAACTGTTTTTT.

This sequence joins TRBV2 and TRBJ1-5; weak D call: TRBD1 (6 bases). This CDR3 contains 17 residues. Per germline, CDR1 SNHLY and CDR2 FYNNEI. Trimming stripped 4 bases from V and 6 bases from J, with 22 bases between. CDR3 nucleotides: TGTGCCAGCAGTGGGAGACAGGTTATCCGTATCGGTCAGCCCCAGCATTTT. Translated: CASSGRQVIRIGQPQHF.

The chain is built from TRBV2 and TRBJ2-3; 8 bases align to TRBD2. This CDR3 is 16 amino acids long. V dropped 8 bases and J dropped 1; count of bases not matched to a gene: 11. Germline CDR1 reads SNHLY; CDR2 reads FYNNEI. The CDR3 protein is CASGRLAKTGTDTQYF. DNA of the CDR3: TGTGCCAGCGGACGACTAGCGAAAACGGGCACAGATACGCAGTATTTT.

This chain's CDR3 is CASGLSGRAGETQYF. CDR3 coding DNA: TGTGCTAGTGGTTTGAGTGGCAGGGCGGGGGAGACCCAGTACTTC. J is TRBJ2-5 and V is TRBV12-5; D is possibly TRBD2 (6 bases). The CDR3 sequence is 15 residues long. Germline lookup yields CDR1 LGHNT and CDR2 FRNRAP. V was shortened by 2 bases and J by 5 bases, with 15 bases between the two germline ends.

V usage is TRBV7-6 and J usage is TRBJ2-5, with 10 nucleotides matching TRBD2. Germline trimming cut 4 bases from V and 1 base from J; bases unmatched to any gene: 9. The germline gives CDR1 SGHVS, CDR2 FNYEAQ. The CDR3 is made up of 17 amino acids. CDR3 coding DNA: TGTGCCAGCAGCTCCACGGGGTCTAGCGGGAGCCAAGAGACCCAGTACTTC. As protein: CASSSTGSSGSQETQYF.

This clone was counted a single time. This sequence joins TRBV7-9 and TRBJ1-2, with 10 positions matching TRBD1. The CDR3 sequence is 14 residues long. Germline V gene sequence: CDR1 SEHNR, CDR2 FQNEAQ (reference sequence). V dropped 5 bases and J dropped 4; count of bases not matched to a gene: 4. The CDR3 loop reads CASSPRQGAYGYTF. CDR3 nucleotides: TGTGCCAGCAGCCCCCGACAGGGGGCCTATGGCTACACCTTC.